The 18 T cell receptor beta chains below come from one sample, sequenced in a study of cytomegalovirus exposure and HLA in healthy donors. Vbeta (60) and Jbeta (13) primers were used in the PCR. The assay was immunoSEQ multiplex PCR, and TCRdb's table has in-frame clones only and misses some. The table lists 90,000 or so clones, roughly four fifths of them singletons. Sequenced: PBMCs. The receptors derive from a man in his thirties or forties in good health and CMV-seropositive.

The chain links TRBV2 to TRBJ2-1; 10 nucleotides match TRBD2. V dropped 2 bases and J dropped 6; count of bases not matched to a gene: 10. This CDR3 has 17 amino acids. Germline V CDR1 and CDR2: SNHLY, FYNNEI. CDR3 loop: CASSELAGVTRLNEQFF. In DNA, the CDR3 is TGTGCCAGCAGTGAACTAGCGGGAGTCACGCGACTCAATGAGCAGTTCTTC.

The genes are TRBV19 and TRBJ2-7; tentatively, D is TRBD2 (6 bases). The CDR3 consists of 15 residues. The V end lost 5 bases, the J end lost 7 bases, and 21 bases lay between the germline ends. Germline CDR1 is LNHDA and CDR2 is SQIVND (reference sequence). CDR3 sequence: CASSPPGTGEREQYF. For the CDR3, the DNA is TGTGCCAGTAGTCCCCCCGGGACGGGAGAAAGGGAGCAGTACTTC.

This chain links TRBV28 with TRBJ2-1, with 7 bases aligning to TRBD2. V shed 7 bases, J shed 0 bases, and the junction held 6 bases outside the gene matches. Germline values: CDR1 MDHEN, CDR2 SYDVKM. This CDR3 has 15 amino acids. The CDR3 nucleotides are TGTGCCAGCACAAGGGGCGGGAGCTCCTACAATGAGCAGTTCTTC. The encoded protein is CASTRGGSSYNEQFF.

V gene TRBV19 combines with J gene TRBJ2-7; maybe TRBD1 (7 bases). The germline gives CDR1 LNHDA, CDR2 SQIVND (reference sequence). Trimming shortened V by 4 bases and J by 1 base, and 23 bases separated the two germline ends. The CDR3 covers 18 residues. The CDR3 is CASSRAQGTGSLSYEQYF. The CDR3 DNA sequence: TGTGCCAGTAGTAGAGCACAGGGGACTGGGTCCCTATCCTACGAGCAGTACTTC.

The gene calls are TRBV20-1 and TRBJ2-5; D not certain. Germline CDR1 and CDR2: DFQATT and SNEGSKA (reference sequence). The CDR3 has 11 residues. Trimming took 3 bases from V and 5 from J, leaving 7 bases between them. The chain's CDR3 is CSASFSETQYF. The CDR3 bases are TGCAGTGCTAGTTTTTCGGAGACCCAGTACTTC.

The chain joins TRBV4-1 to TRBJ1-5; D not certain. V lost 0 bases and J lost 0, with 12 bases in between. CDR1 is MGHRA, CDR2 YSYEKL, per germline. This CDR3 has 17 residues. The CDR3 protein is CASSQEGGRYSNQPQHF. For the CDR3, the DNA is TGCGCCAGCAGCCAAGAAGGAGGTCGGTATAGCAATCAGCCCCAGCATTTT.

The chain carries TRBV15 and TRBJ1-6; perhaps TRBD1 as D (6 bases). Trimming pared 3 bases from V and 7 bases from J, leaving 10 bases between. This CDR3 region has 14 residues. The V gene's germline CDR1 is LNHNV and CDR2 YYDKDF (reference sequence). The CDR3 nucleotides are TGTGCCACCAGCAGGTACAGGGAGAATTCACCCCTCCACTTT. Its translation: CATSRYRENSPLHF.

The chain has TRBV7-2 and TRBJ2-2; TRBD1 matches at 8 bases. Germline assignment: CDR1 SGHTA and CDR2 FQGNSA. The CDR3 is made up of 15 amino acids. J gave up 0 bases and V 5 bases, and 2 bases lay outside the gene matches. The chain's CDR3 is CASSARGPNTGELFF. DNA of the CDR3: TGTGCCAGCAGCGCCAGGGGGCCGAACACCGGGGAGCTGTTTTTT.

The chain has TRBV2 and TRBJ1-1; D unclear. This CDR3 is 12 amino acids long. Germline CDR1 reads SNHLY; CDR2 reads FYNNEI. Trimming left V 6 bases short and J 4 bases short, with 9 bases between. The chain's CDR3 is CASRLVGTEAFF. The CDR3 region has the DNA TGTGCCAGCAGATTGGTCGGCACTGAAGCTTTCTTT.

This rearrangement joins TRBV7-9 to TRBJ1-2; no clear D gene. V was shortened by 6 bases and J by 6 bases, with 5 bases between the two germline ends. From germline, CDR1 is SEHNR and CDR2 FQNEAQ (reference sequence). This CDR3 contains 10 residues. The CDR3 is CASSYHGYTF. The DNA for the CDR3 is TGTGCCAGCAGTTATCATGGCTACACCTTC.

The rearrangement uses TRBV10-1 and TRBJ2-7; possible D gene TRBD2, 6 bases. The CDR3 runs 16 residues. V was clipped by 5 bases and J by 2 bases, with 19 bases between them. Germline-derived CDR1 and CDR2 are WNHNN and SYGVQD (reference sequence). The CDR3 here is CASSPYALAITYEQYF. CDR3 nucleotides: TGCGCCAGCAGTCCATACGCTCTAGCGATTACCTACGAGCAGTACTTC.

This clone has just a few counts. The genes are TRBV7-2 and TRBJ2-5; TRBD1 matches 7 bases. Per germline, CDR1 SGHTA and CDR2 FQGNSA. The ends lost 5 bases at V and 1 base at J; junction bases unmatched: 4. The CDR3 spans 14 residues. The chain's CDR3 is CASSMGQIQETQYF. The CDR3 region has the DNA TGTGCCAGCAGCATGGGACAGATCCAAGAGACCCAGTACTTC.

The V gene is TRBV28, the J gene TRBJ1-1; D remains ambiguous. CDR3 length: 13 residues. The ends were cut back, 3 bases at V and 7 bases at J, with 12 bases in the middle. In germline, CDR1 is MDHEN, CDR2 SYDVKM. The CDR3 DNA is TGTGCCAGCAGTTTTGTAAACTCCCTTGAAGCTTTCTTT. Its protein is CASSFVNSLEAFF. Based on the CDR3 plus reference TRBV28 and TRBJ1-1, the full variable domain is DVKVTQSSRYLVKRTGEKVFLECVQDMDHENMFWYRQDPGLGLRLIYFSYDVKMKEKGDIPEGYSVSREKKERFSLILESASTNQTSMYLCASSFVNSLEAFFGQGTRLTVV.

This clone was seen only a few times. V gene TRBV19 combines with J gene TRBJ2-6, with D possibly TRBD2 on 5 matching bases. CDR3 length: 15 amino acids. Germline V CDR1 and CDR2: LNHDA, SQIVND (reference sequence). V was cut by 4 bases and J by 2 bases, with 9 bases left in between. CDR3 bases: TGTGCCAGTAGTACCGGAGGAGCTGGGGCCAACGTCCTGACTTTC. This codes for CASSTGGAGANVLTF.

This clone was recorded a few times. The gene calls are TRBV28 and TRBJ2-1; 13 positions agree with TRBD2. The CDR3 is 23 residues long. Per the germline V gene, CDR1 is MDHEN and CDR2 is SYDVKM. V lost 4 bases to trimming and J lost 11 bases; unmatched junction nucleotides: 32. The CDR3 DNA reads as TGTGCCAGCAGTTCCTACCTGGGCCCGGGGGACAGGATCGGACTAGCGGGAGAAGATAAGCAGTTCTTC. As protein: CASSSYLGPGDRIGLAGEDKQFF.

The gene calls are TRBV12-5 and TRBJ2-5, with D perhaps TRBD1 (5 bases). V was cut by 0 bases and J by 2 bases, with 10 bases left in between. Germline CDR1 is LGHNT and CDR2 is FRNRAP. This CDR3 contains 15 residues. CDR3 bases: TGTGCTAGTGGTTTGGTACAAGGGGTACAAGAGACCCAGTACTTC. Residues: CASGLVQGVQETQYF.

This clone occurred a few times. The J gene is TRBJ1-2, the V gene TRBV6-5; 7 bases are shared with TRBD1. CDR3 length: 14 amino acids. The germline gives CDR1 MNHEY, CDR2 SVGAGI. The V gene end was trimmed by 6 bases and the J gene end by 7 bases; junction bases not matched to a gene: 11. The chain's CDR3 is CASSWTGGQVGYTF. CDR3 nucleotides: TGTGCCAGCAGCTGGACAGGCGGGCAGGTTGGCTACACCTTC.

V usage is TRBV2 and J usage is TRBJ1-2; TRBD1 matches at 8 bases. V lost 7 bases and J lost 1; bases outside the gene matches: 5. Germline CDR1 and CDR2: SNHLY and FYNNEI. The CDR3 is 14 amino acids. CDR3 residues: CASTVGQGNYGYTF. Here the CDR3 DNA reads TGTGCCAGCACCGTCGGACAGGGTAACTATGGCTACACCTTC. The full variable domain, its missing parts supplied by reference TRBV2 and TRBJ1-2, is EPEVTQTPSHQVTQMGQEVILRCVPISNHLYFYWYRQILGQKVEFLVSFYNNEISEKSEIFDDQFSVERPDGSNFTLKIRSTKLEDSAMYFCASTVGQGNYGYTFGSGTRLTVV.